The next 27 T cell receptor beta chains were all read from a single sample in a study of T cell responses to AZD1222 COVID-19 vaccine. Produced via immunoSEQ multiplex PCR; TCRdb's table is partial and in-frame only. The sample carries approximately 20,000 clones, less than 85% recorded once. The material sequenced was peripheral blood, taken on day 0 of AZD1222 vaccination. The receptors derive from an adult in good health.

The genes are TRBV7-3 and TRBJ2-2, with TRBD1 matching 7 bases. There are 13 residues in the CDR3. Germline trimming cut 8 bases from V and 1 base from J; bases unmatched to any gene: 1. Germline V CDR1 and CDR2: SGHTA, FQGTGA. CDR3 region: CASRTGNTGELFF. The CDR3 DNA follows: TGTGCCAGCCGGACAGGGAACACCGGGGAGCTGTTTTTT.

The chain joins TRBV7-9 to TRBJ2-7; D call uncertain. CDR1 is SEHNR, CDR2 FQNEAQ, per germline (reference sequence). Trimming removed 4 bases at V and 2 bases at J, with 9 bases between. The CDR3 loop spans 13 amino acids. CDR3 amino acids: CASSSGRAYEQYF. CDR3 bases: TGTGCCAGCAGCTCCGGACGGGCCTACGAGCAGTACTTC.

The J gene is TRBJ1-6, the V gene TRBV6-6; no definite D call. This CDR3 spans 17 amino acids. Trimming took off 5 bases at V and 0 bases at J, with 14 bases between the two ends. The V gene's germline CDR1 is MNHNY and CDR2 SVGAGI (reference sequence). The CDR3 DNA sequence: TGTGCCAGCAGTCTAGCCGTACAGAGCTCCTATAATTCACCCCTCCACTTT. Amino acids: CASSLAVQSSYNSPLHF.

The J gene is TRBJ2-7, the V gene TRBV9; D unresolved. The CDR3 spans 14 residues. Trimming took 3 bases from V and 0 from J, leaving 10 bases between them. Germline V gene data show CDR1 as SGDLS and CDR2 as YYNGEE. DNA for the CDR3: TGTGCCAGCAGCGCGACGACGGACTCCTACGAGCAGTACTTC. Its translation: CASSATTDSYEQYF.

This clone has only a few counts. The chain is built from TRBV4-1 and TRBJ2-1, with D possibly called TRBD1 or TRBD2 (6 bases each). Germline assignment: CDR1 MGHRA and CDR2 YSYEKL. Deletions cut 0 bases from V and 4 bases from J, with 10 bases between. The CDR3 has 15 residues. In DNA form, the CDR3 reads TGCGCCAGCAGCCAAGATCAGGGGACTTACAATGAGCAGTTCTTC. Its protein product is CASSQDQGTYNEQFF.

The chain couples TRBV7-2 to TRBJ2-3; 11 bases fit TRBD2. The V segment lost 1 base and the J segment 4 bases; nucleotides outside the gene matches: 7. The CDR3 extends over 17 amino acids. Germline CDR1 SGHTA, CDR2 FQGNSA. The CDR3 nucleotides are TGTGCCAGCAGCTTAGACCTAGCGGGGGGCTTTTCAGATACGCAGTATTTT. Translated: CASSLDLAGGFSDTQYF.

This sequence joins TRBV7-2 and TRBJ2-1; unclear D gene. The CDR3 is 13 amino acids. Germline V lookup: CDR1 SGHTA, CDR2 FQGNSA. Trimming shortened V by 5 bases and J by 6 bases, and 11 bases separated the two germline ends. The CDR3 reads CASSLGYFNEQFF. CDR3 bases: TGTGCCAGCAGCCTTGGCTATTTCAATGAGCAGTTCTTC.

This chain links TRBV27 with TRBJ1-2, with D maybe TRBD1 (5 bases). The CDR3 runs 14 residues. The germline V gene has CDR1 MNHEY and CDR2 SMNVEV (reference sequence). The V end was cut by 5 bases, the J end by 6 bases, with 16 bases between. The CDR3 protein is CASSPIWGENGYTF. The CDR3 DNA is TGTGCCAGCAGTCCTATCTGGGGGGAGAATGGCTACACCTTC.

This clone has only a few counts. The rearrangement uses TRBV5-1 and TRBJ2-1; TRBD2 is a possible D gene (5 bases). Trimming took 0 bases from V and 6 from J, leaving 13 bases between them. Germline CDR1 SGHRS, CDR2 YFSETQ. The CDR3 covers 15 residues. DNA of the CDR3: TGCGCCAGCAGCTTGGCTGAAATAGCGACCAATGAGCAGTTCTTC. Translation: CASSLAEIATNEQFF.

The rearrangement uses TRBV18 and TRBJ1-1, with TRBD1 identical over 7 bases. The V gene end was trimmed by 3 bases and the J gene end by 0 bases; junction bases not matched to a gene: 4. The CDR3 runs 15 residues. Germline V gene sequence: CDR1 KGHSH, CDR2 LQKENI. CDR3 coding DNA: TGTGCCAGCTCACCGGGACAGTCTATGAACACTGAAGCTTTCTTT. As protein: CASSPGQSMNTEAFF.

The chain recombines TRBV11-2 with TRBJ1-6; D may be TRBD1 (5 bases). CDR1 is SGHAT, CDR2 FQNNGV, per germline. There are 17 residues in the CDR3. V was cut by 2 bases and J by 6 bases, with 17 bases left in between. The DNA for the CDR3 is TGTGCCAGCAGCTTACAAGGTACGGGACGGTCTAATTCACCCCTCCACTTT. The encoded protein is CASSLQGTGRSNSPLHF.

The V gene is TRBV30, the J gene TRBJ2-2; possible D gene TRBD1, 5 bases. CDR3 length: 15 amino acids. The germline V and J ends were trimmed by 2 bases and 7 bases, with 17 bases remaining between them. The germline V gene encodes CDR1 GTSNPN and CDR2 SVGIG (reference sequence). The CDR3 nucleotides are TGTGCCTGGAGTCGTCTAGGGGCAAGTGGCGGGGAGCTGTTTTTT. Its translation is CAWSRLGASGGELFF.

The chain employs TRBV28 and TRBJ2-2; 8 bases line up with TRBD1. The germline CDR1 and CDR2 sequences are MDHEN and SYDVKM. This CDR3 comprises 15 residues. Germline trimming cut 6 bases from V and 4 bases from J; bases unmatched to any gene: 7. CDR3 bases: TGTGCCAGCAGAACAGGGGGTGCAGCCACCGGGGAGCTGTTTTTT. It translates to CASRTGGAATGELFF.

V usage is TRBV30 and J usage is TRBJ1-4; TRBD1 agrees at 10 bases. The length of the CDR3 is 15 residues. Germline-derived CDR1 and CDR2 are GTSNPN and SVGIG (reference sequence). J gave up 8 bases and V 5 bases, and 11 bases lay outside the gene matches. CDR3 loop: CAWGGGGTGEEKLFF. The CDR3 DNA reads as TGTGCCTGGGGTGGAGGAGGGACAGGGGAGGAAAAACTGTTTTTT.

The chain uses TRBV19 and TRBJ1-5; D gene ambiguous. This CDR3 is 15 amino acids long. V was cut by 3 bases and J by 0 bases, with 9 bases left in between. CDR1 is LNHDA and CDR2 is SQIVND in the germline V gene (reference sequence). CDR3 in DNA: TGTGCCAGTAGTATGGCAGTTTATAGCAATCAGCCCCAGCATTTT. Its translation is CASSMAVYSNQPQHF. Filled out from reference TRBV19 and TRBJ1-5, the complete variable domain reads DGGITQSPKYLFRKEGQNVTLSCEQNLNHDAMYWYRQDPGQGLRLIYYSQIVNDFQKGDIAEGYSVSREKKESFPLTVTSAQKNPTAFYLCASSMAVYSNQPQHFGDGTRLSIL.

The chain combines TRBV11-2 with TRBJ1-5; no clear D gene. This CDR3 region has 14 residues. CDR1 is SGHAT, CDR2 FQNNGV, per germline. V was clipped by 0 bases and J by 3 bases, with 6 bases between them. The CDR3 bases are TGTGCCAGCAGCTTAGAAGGAAACAATCAGCCCCAGCATTTT. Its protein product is CASSLEGNNQPQHF. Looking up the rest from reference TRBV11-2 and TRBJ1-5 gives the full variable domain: EAGVAQSPRYKIIEKRQSVAFWCNPISGHATLYWYQQILGQGPKLLIQFQNNGVVDDSQLPKDRFSAERLKGVDSTLKIQPAKLEDSAVYLCASSLEGNNQPQHFGDGTRLSIL.

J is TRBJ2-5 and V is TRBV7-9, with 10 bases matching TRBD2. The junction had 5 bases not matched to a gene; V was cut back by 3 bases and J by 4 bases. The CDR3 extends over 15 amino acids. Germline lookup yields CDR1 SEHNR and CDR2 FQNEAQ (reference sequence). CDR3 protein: CASSFLSGRGETQYF. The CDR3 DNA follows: TGTGCCAGCAGCTTCTTAAGCGGGAGGGGAGAGACCCAGTACTTC.

DNA of the CDR3: TGTGCCATCGCACAGGGGATGAACACTGAAGCTTTCTTT. It encodes CAIAQGMNTEAFF. The chain employs TRBV3-1 (or the pseudogene TRBV3-2) and TRBJ1-1, with 7 bases aligning to TRBD1. Germline trimming cut 10 bases from V and 0 bases from J; bases unmatched to any gene: 5. The V gene's germline CDR1 is LGHDT and CDR2 YNNKEL (reference sequence). The CDR3 contains 13 residues.

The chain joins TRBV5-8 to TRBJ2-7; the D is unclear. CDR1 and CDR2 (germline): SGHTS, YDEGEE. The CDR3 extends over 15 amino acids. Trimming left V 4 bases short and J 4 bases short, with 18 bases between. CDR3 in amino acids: CASSIPAYAQYEQYF. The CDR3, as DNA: TGTGCCAGCAGCATACCAGCCTATGCACAATACGAGCAGTACTTC.

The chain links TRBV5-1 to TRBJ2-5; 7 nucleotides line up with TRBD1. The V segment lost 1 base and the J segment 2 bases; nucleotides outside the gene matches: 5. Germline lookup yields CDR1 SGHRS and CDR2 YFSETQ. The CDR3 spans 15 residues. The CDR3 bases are TGCGCCAGCAGCTTGTTAACAGGGGCGCAAGAGACCCAGTACTTC. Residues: CASSLLTGAQETQYF.

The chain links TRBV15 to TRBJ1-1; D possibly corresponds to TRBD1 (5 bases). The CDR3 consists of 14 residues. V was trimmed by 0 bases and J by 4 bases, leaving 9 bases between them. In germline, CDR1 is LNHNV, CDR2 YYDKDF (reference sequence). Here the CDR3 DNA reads TGTGCCACCAGCAGAGATCGGCAGGGCACTGAAGCTTTCTTT. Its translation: CATSRDRQGTEAFF.

This CDR3 is CASSPPGQGAEEQYF. The CDR3 coding sequence is TGTGCCAGCAGCCCCCCGGGACAGGGGGCGGAGGAGCAGTACTTC. The V gene is TRBV28, the J gene TRBJ2-7; the match to TRBD1 covers 12 bases. This CDR3 is 15 amino acids long. The V gene end was trimmed by 6 bases and the J gene end by 7 bases; junction bases not matched to a gene: 10. Germline-derived CDR1 and CDR2 are MDHEN and SYDVKM.

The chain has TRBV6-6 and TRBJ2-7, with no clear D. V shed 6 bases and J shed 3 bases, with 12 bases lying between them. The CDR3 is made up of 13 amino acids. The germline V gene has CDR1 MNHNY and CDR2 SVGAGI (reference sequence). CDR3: CASRRSPRYEQYF. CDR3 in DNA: TGTGCCAGCAGGCGTAGTCCACGCTACGAGCAGTACTTC.

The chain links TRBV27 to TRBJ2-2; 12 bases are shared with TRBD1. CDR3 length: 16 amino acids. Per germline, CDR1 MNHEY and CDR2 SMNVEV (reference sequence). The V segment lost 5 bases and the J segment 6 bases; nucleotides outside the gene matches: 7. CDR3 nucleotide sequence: TGTGCCAGCAGTCAGCCGGGACAGGGGGCGGCCGGGGAGCTGTTTTTT. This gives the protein CASSQPGQGAAGELFF.

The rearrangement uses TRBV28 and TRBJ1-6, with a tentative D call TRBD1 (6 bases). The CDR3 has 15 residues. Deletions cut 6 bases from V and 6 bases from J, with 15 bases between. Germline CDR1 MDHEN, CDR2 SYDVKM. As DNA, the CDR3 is TGTGCCAGCAGGTCCAACAGGGTGAGTAATTCACCCCTCCACTTT. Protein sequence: CASRSNRVSNSPLHF.

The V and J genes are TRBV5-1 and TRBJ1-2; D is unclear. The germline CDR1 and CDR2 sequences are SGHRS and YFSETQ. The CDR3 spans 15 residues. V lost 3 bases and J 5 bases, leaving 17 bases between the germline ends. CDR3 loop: CASSSMPRQEYGYTF. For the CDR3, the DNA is TGCGCCAGCAGCTCCATGCCACGGCAGGAGTATGGCTACACCTTC.

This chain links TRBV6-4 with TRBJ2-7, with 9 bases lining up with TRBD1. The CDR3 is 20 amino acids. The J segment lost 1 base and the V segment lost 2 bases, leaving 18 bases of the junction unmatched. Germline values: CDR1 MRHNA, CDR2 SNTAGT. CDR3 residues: CASSDPDTGRDRGASYEQYF. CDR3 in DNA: TGTGCCAGCAGTGACCCCGACACCGGGCGTGACAGGGGGGCTTCCTACGAGCAGTACTTC.